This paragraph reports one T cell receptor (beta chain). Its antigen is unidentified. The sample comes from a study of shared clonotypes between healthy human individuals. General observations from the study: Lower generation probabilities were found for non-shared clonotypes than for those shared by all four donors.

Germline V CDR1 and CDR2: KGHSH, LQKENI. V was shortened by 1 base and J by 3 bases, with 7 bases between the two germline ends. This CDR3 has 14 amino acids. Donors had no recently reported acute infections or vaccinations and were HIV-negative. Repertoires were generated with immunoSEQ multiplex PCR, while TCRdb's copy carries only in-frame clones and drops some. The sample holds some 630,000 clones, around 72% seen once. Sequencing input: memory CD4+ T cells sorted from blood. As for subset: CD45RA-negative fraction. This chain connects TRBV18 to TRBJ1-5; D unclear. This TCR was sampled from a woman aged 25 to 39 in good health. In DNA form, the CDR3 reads TGTGCCAGCTCACCACAGGAGGACAATCAGCCCCAGCATTTT. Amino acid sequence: CASSPQEDNQPQHF. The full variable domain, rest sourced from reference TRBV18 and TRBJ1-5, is NAGVMQNPRHLVRRRGQEARLRCSPMKGHSHVYWYRQLPEEGLKFMVYLQKENIIDESGMPKERFSAEFPKEGPSILRIQQVVRGDSAAYFCASSPQEDNQPQHFGDGTRLSIL.